This TCR beta chain was sequenced in a study of cytomegalovirus exposure and HLA in healthy donors. PCR involved 60 Vbeta and 13 Jbeta primers. Authors' processing steps: Among the unique TCR beta chains that a later analysis counted, about 81 million in all, about 11 million were shared. Generated by immunoSEQ multiplex PCR, the TCRdb table keeps only in-frame clones and is missing some. That table is the source of V, J and clone size, and D and trimming were worked out from the DNA. The repertoire holds some 57,000 clones, with just under 75% as singletons. This TCR was recovered from a woman in her twenties or thirties in good health and CMV-seronegative. Sequencing used PBMCs.

The CDR3 reads CASSQEGAGTGGSNSPLHF. The CDR3 nucleotides are TGTGCCAGCAGCCAAGAAGGAGCCGGGACAGGGGGCTCGAATTCACCCCTCCACTTT. The chain combines TRBV4-2 with TRBJ1-6; 12 positions agree with TRBD1. The CDR3 totals 19 residues. From germline, CDR1 is LGHNA and CDR2 YNFKEQ. The junction had 10 bases not matched to a gene; V was cut back by 0 bases and J by 7 bases.